This T cell receptor (beta chain) emerged from a study of blood T cell repertoires in COVID-19. About the study: PBMCs, B-cell-depleted T cells, or T cells were the source of the cDNA or gDNA that made up the material.

Unmatched junction bases numbered 9, after V lost 6 bases and J lost 6 bases. The CDR3 has 14 residues. Germline V CDR1 and CDR2: ENHRY, SYGVKD. Produced via immunoSEQ multiplex PCR; TCRdb's table is partial and in-frame only. The top ten hold approximately 10% of the sample, which has 300,000 to 400,000 clones, roughly 86% seen once. This chain uses TRBV10-3 with TRBJ2-3; 7 bases fit TRBD2. The clonotype comes from a man aged 30 to 45 with COVID-19, enrolled during active disease. The specimen sequenced was peripheral blood. The CDR3 DNA follows: TGTGCCATCAGGGCCTCCGGGGGGTGGGATACGCAGTATTTT. It translates to CAIRASGGWDTQYF.